This paragraph reports one TCR beta chain. Repertoires were generated with immunoSEQ multiplex PCR, while TCRdb's copy carries only in-frame clones and drops some. The sample consists of 120,000 to 150,000 clones, about 89% of them appearing once. This sample was taken from a study of control samples from healthy donors and cancer patients. The J segment lost 1 base and the V segment lost 5 bases, leaving 5 bases of the junction unmatched. This CDR3 has 15 residues. The germline gives CDR1 SNHLY, CDR2 FYNNEI. The specimen was blood. The receptor's source is a man between 18 and 35 years old in good health. The chain carries TRBV2 and TRBJ1-5; 7 nucleotides line up with TRBD1. CDR3 in DNA: TGTGCCAGCAGTTCACAGGGGACGAGCAATCAGCCCCAGCATTTT. This encodes CASSSQGTSNQPQHF.